A single TCR beta chain is shown here with its context. Its target is unknown. This sample stems from a study of vaccination effects on CD4 cells after COVID-19. TCRdb's table, derived via immunoSEQ multiplex PCR, lists solely in-frame clones and lacks some. The table includes roughly 56,000 clones, over 65% detected once. Trimming cost V 3 bases and J 3 bases, with 17 bases left between them. Germline-derived CDR1 and CDR2 are MNHNS and SASEGT. This CDR3 has 16 residues. Scientists isolated CD4+ T cells after a roughly ten-day culture period ended. The gene calls are TRBV6-1 and TRBJ1-1; D is possibly TRBD1 (6 bases). The source of this sequence is a human donor who received a COVID-19 vaccine. The specimen was CD4+ T cells from PBMCs cultured without peptide, collected before COVID-19 vaccination. CDR3 residues: CASSERGVSSYTEAFF. As DNA, the CDR3 is TGTGCCAGCAGTGAGAGGGGGGTTAGCTCCTACACTGAAGCTTTCTTT.